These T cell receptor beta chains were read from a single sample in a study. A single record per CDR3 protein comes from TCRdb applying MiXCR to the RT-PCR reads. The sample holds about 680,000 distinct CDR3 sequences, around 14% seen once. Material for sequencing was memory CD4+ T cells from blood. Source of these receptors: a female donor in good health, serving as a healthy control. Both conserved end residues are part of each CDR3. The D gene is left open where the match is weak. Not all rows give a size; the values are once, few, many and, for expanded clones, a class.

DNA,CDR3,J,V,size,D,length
TGCAGTGCCAAGGGAGGGGGCTGGGAGACCCAGTACTTC,CSAKGGGWETQYF,TRBJ2-5,TRBV20-1,many,NA,13
TGTGCCAGCAGTTTTTCTCCAGGGAGCCACGAGCAGTACTTC,CASSFSPGSHEQYF,TRBJ2-7,TRBV27,few,NA,14
TGTGCCAGCAGCGCGCTAGCGGGACTAGCGTTATCCGGGGAGCTGTTTTTT,CASSALAGLALSGELFF,TRBJ2-2,TRBV11-2,many,TRBD2,17
TGTGCCAGCAGACCTACTAGTACTCAAGAGACCCAGTACTTC,CASRPTSTQETQYF,TRBJ2-5,TRBV5-4,few,NA,14
TGTGCCAGCAGCGCCACCCGAGTGGGATCCTATAATTCACCCCTCCACTTT,CASSATRVGSYNSPLHF,TRBJ1-6,TRBV9,NA,NA,17
TGTGCCAGCAGTTGGGGCGGGAACTCCTACAATGAGCAGTTCTTC,CASSWGGNSYNEQFF,TRBJ2-1,TRBV28,NA,NA,15
TGTGCCATCAGTACCACCCAGGGGGCGTCTGGAAACACCATATATTTT,CAISTTQGASGNTIYF,TRBJ1-3,TRBV10-3,few,TRBD1,16
TGCAGTGCTAGTCCCGCGGGACTAGTGGCAGATACGCAGTATTTT,CSASPAGLVADTQYF,TRBJ2-3,TRBV20-1,many,TRBD2,15
TGCGCCAGCAGTACAGGGGCGTCGCGGGAGGAGCAGTACTTC,CASSTGASREEQYF,TRBJ2-7,TRBV5-1,many,NA,14
TGCAGTGCTAGTTTGACTAGCGGGAGCTCCTACAATGAGCAGTTCTTC,CSASLTSGSSYNEQFF,TRBJ2-1,TRBV20-1,few,TRBD2,16
TGTGCCAGCAGCTTAGATGCGTCCGGGCTCGACAATGAGCAGTTCTTC,CASSLDASGLDNEQFF,TRBJ2-1,TRBV11-2,many,NA,16
TGCGCCAGCAGCCAAACCGGGACAGTATACAATGAGCAGTTCTTC,CASSQTGTVYNEQFF,TRBJ2-1,TRBV4-3,many,TRBD1,15
TGTGCCAGCAGCTTAGTAGCTCAGTCGGGTGGAAACACCATATATTTT,CASSLVAQSGGNTIYF,TRBJ1-3,TRBV7-8,NA,NA,16
TGCAGCGTTGACAGGTTGAGGGATGAGCAGTTCTTC,CSVDRLRDEQFF,TRBJ2-1,TRBV29-1,few,NA,12
TGTGCCAGCAGAGCCTGGACAGGGAAGACCGGGGAGCTGTTTTTT,CASRAWTGKTGELFF,TRBJ2-2,TRBV28,NA,TRBD1,15
TGTGCCACCAGCAGAGGACAGGGAAACAATGAGCAGTTCTTC,CATSRGQGNNEQFF,TRBJ2-1,TRBV15,NA,TRBD1,14
TGTGCCAGCAGCTTAGGGGGACAGGCTCCCGAGCAGTACTTC,CASSLGGQAPEQYF,TRBJ2-7,TRBV7-9,NA,TRBD1,14
TGTGCCAGCAGCTTGTCGCCCCTAGCGGGGGATTCAGATACGCAGTATTTT,CASSLSPLAGDSDTQYF,TRBJ2-3,TRBV5-4,few,TRBD2,17
TGTGCCAGCAGTGAAGGGTTGTCACGGGGGAATGAGCAGTTCTTC,CASSEGLSRGNEQFF,TRBJ2-1,TRBV6-1,NA,NA,15
TGCAGTGCCGCGAAAAGCGCTCCTAAAGTTGGGGATACGCAGTATTTT,CSAAKSAPKVGDTQYF,TRBJ2-3,TRBV20-1,many,NA,16
TGCAGTGCATCTCGGCCGGGACTAGCGGGAGTGGGGTACAATGAGCAGTTCTTC,CSASRPGLAGVGYNEQFF,TRBJ2-1,TRBV20-1,many,TRBD2,18
TGCAGTGCCGCCCGGATGGCAGATACGCAGTATTTT,CSAARMADTQYF,TRBJ2-3,TRBV20-1,few,NA,12
TGCGCCAGCAGCGTGTCACCGAACACCGGGGAGCTGTTTTTT,CASSVSPNTGELFF,TRBJ2-2,TRBV5-1,few,NA,14
TGTGCCAGCAGCTTAGCAGACTATACGTCCTACAATGAGCAGTTCTTC,CASSLADYTSYNEQFF,TRBJ2-1,TRBV11-2,NA,NA,16